This is a list of T cell receptor beta chains from one sample in a study of cytomegalovirus exposure and HLA in healthy donors. Sequencing used immunoSEQ multiplex PCR; TCRdb keeps in-frame clones, though not all of them. In the table there are roughly 100,000 clones, 60% to 75% of which are singletons. The specimen sequenced was PBMCs. All receptors derive from a woman aged 40 to 50 in good health and CMV-seronegative. The CDR3 runs from the conserved cysteine through the conserved F or W. D genes are given only for firm matches. Some rows mark clone size as missing; the rest say once, few, many or name a class of expanded clone.

TRBV27,TRBD2,TRBJ2-5,few,CASSEREPTQETQYF,TGTGCCAGCAGTGAGCGGGAGCCTACCCAAGAGACCCAGTACTTC
TRBV14,.,TRBJ2-1,.,CASSQRGGVSEQFF,TGTGCCAGCAGCCAAAGAGGGGGGGTCAGTGAGCAGTTCTTC
TRBV11-2,.,TRBJ2-7,.,CASSPSSYEQYF,TGTGCCAGCAGCCCTAGCTCCTACGAGCAGTACTTC
TRBV10-3,.,TRBJ2-5,.,CAIGQPLQETQYF,TGTGCCATCGGACAGCCGCTGCAAGAGACCCAGTACTTC
TRBV7-6,TRBD2,TRBJ2-3,few,CASSFGLARTDTQYF,TGTGCCAGCAGCTTCGGACTAGCCCGCACAGATACGCAGTATTTT
TRBV5-1,.,TRBJ2-7,.,CASSLGDRISYEQYF,TGCGCCAGCAGCTTGGGTGACAGGATCTCCTACGAGCAGTACTTC
TRBV7-9,.,TRBJ2-2,.,CSSSSHRSPGELFF,TGTTCCAGCAGCTCACACAGATCCCCCGGGGAGCTGTTTTTT
TRBV19,.,TRBJ2-7,.,CATRTDSYEQYF,TGTGCCACCCGGACAGACTCCTACGAGCAGTACTTC
TRBV7-9,.,TRBJ2-3,.,CSSSLRAVRDTQYF,TGTTCCAGCAGCCTGCGGGCCGTTCGGGATACGCAGTATTTT
TRBV30,.,TRBJ1-1,.,CAWIPGLTNTEAFF,TGTGCCTGGATTCCCGGACTGACGAACACTGAAGCTTTCTTT
TRBV4-3,TRBD1,TRBJ1-2,few,CASSQEQGAIGGYTF,TGCGCCAGCAGCCAAGAACAGGGGGCAATCGGGGGCTACACCTTC
TRBV7-9,.,TRBJ2-2,few,CASSNRTERELFF,TGTGCCAGCAGCAATCGGACTGAGCGGGAGCTGTTTTTT
TRBV9,.,TRBJ2-1,few,CASSPSGVPYNEQFF,TGTGCCAGCAGCCCCTCGGGAGTTCCCTACAATGAGCAGTTCTTC
TRBV7-2,.,TRBJ2-1,.,CASSLHVGSTYNEQFF,TGTGCCAGCAGCCTCCATGTCGGGTCGACCTACAATGAGCAGTTCTTC
TRBV6-1,.,TRBJ1-2,.,CASTAGNYGYTF,TGTGCCAGCACGGCAGGGAACTATGGCTACACCTTC
TRBV27,TRBD2,TRBJ2-3,.,CASSLTAGGQGDTQYF,TGTGCCAGCAGTTTAACCGCGGGAGGGCAAGGAGATACGCAGTATTTT
TRBV5-4,TRBD2,TRBJ2-3,.,CASSLDASGSTDTQYF,TGTGCCAGCAGCTTGGACGCTAGCGGGAGCACAGATACGCAGTATTTT
TRBV5-1,.,TRBJ2-1,.,CASSLSGTNSYNEQFF,TGCGCCAGCAGCTTATCCGGGACAAATTCCTACAATGAGCAGTTCTTC
TRBV7-3,TRBD2,TRBJ2-5,.,CASSLYGRAGGAETQYF,TGTGCCAGCAGCTTATATGGTCGCGCGGGGGGGGCAGAGACCCAGTACTTC
TRBV11-2,.,TRBJ1-1,.,CASSFRTEAFF,TGTGCCAGCAGCTTCAGAACTGAAGCTTTCTTT